Following are 9 T cell receptor beta chains from one sample sequenced in a study of T cells in Graves' hyperthyroidism and ophthalmopathy. RNA transcripts served as the template for amplifying TCR beta CDR3 regions. The HTBI primer set was used in a first-round RT-PCR of the TCR CDR3. TCRdb re-called the multiplex PCR reads through MiXCR, storing one row per CDR3 protein. The sample has around 290,000 distinct CDR3 sequences; approximately 15% are singletons. The sample taken for sequencing was blood. All receptors come from a woman aged 60-75 years with Graves' ophthalmopathy.

In this sample, this clonotype turned up many times. This chain joins TRBV20-1 and TRBJ2-5, with 13 nucleotides matching TRBD2. The germline gives CDR1 DFQATT, CDR2 SNEGSKA (reference sequence). V lost 5 bases and J lost 5; bases outside the gene matches: 11. The CDR3 is 16 residues long. CDR3 residues: CSAGGTSGATRETQYF. CDR3 nucleotides: TGCAGTGCTGGGGGGACTAGCGGGGCCACAAGGGAGACCCAGTACTTC.

This clonotype was detected many times. This chain links TRBV10-2 with TRBJ2-7; a possible D gene is TRBD1 (7 bases). Per germline, CDR1 WSHSY and CDR2 SAAADI. The CDR3 is made up of 16 amino acids. The germline V and J ends were trimmed by 6 bases and 2 bases, with 20 bases remaining between them. CDR3 region: CASSAGGAQGAYEQYF. CDR3 nucleotide sequence: TGCGCCAGCAGCGCCGGGGGAGCGCAGGGGGCCTACGAGCAGTACTTC.

The rearrangement uses TRBV9 and TRBJ1-5; D gene ambiguous. Germline CDR1 reads SGDLS; CDR2 reads YYNGEE. V was cut by 4 bases and J by 1 base, with 15 bases left in between. CDR3 length: 16 residues. The CDR3 sequence is CASSRSAGESNQPQHF. The CDR3 coding sequence is TGTGCCAGCAGCCGGTCGGCAGGAGAAAGCAATCAGCCCCAGCATTTT.

The table lists this clonotype with a count of one. V usage is TRBV11-1 and J usage is TRBJ1-2, with D possibly TRBD1 on 5 matching bases. The V and J ends lost 7 bases and 0 bases respectively, with 15 bases between them. Per the germline V gene, CDR1 is SGHAT and CDR2 is FQDESV (reference sequence). The CDR3 consists of 15 residues. In DNA, the CDR3 is TGTGCCAGCACTTTATCTGGGGGAGCTAACTATGGCTACACCTTC. Amino acid sequence: CASTLSGGANYGYTF.

There are a few counts of this clonotype. V and J are TRBV7-2 and TRBJ1-6; 7 bases map to TRBD1. The germline gives CDR1 SGHTA, CDR2 FQGNSA. This CDR3 spans 15 amino acids. After removal of 5 bases from V and 10 bases from J, the junction contained 11 bases not matched to a gene. CDR3 DNA: TGTGCCAGCAGCCCCCAAATCGGGACAGCGTCACCCCTCCACTTT. This codes for CASSPQIGTASPLHF.

This clonotype was detected ten times or more. This chain joins TRBV6-1 and TRBJ1-1; 7 bases line up with TRBD1. Unmatched junction bases numbered 4, after V lost 6 bases and J lost 0 bases. The germline gives CDR1 MNHNS, CDR2 SASEGT. The CDR3 has 14 amino acids. CDR3 sequence (DNA): TGTGCCAGCAGGACGGGACAGATGAACACTGAAGCTTTCTTT. This sequence encodes CASRTGQMNTEAFF.

As for this clonotype: A read error may explain this, as a much larger clone is one base away. This chain uses TRBV9 with TRBJ2-5; D ambiguous. Per the germline V gene, CDR1 is SGDLS and CDR2 is YYNGEE. The CDR3 runs to 16 residues. The CDR3 here is CASSVATNPTQGTQYF. The CDR3, as DNA: TGTGCCAGCAGCGTAGCTACTAATCCAACCCAAGGGACCCAGTACTTC.

This clonotype has ten or more counts. The chain has TRBV7-2 and TRBJ2-3; D gene ambiguous. Between the trimmed V and J ends, which lost 5 bases and 6 bases, there was a span of 9 bases. The CDR3 sequence is 12 residues long. Germline-derived CDR1 and CDR2 are SGHTA and FQGNSA. The CDR3 region has the DNA TGTGCCAGCAGCCCGCGCAGGGATACGCAGTATTTT. It encodes CASSPRRDTQYF.

The table lists this clonotype with a few counts. This sequence joins TRBV5-1 and TRBJ1-3, with 9 bases identical to TRBD1. The CDR3 loop spans 17 amino acids. V lost 0 bases, J lost 0 bases, and 4 bases stayed unmatched. The germline V gene has CDR1 SGHRS and CDR2 YFSETQ. The CDR3 DNA sequence: TGCGCCAGCAGCTTGGTACCGGGACAGGGCTCTGGAAACACCATATATTTT. Encoded protein: CASSLVPGQGSGNTIYF. Together with reference TRBV5-1 and TRBJ1-3, the CDR3 gives the full variable domain: KAGVTQTPRYLIKTRGQQVTLSCSPISGHRSVSWYQQTPGQGLQFLFEYFSETQRNKGNFPGRFSGRQFSNSRSEMNVSTLELGDSALYLCASSLVPGQGSGNTIYFGEGSWLTVV.